These 25 T cell receptor beta chains came from one sample sequenced in a study of post-analysis software for immune sequencing data. Study-wide findings and caveats: Five or six TRBV segments were significantly more frequent in patients than in controls. TRBV5-6, TRBV5-1 and TRBV20-1 were among these segments.

Each TCR beta cDNA library carried unique molecular identifiers. One entry per CDR3 protein, called by TCRdb with MiXCR from the PCR reads. The top ten clones hold about an eighth of a sample with hundreds of thousands of distinct CDR3 sequences, around a third of them seen once. No antigens are known for them. The specimen was blood. These receptors were obtained from a girl aged 10 to 17 with multiple sclerosis.

The chain recombines TRBV10-3 with TRBJ2-1; D may be TRBD2 (6 bases). This CDR3 has 16 residues. Germline V gene data show CDR1 as ENHRY and CDR2 as SYGVKD. V lost 2 bases, J lost 4 bases, and 15 bases lay in between. CDR3 nucleotides: TGTGCCATCAGTGAGGTGGGGGGACCTACGTACAATGAGCAGTTCTTC. This gives the protein CAISEVGGPTYNEQFF.

The rearrangement uses TRBV29-1 and TRBJ2-5; 9 bases line up with TRBD1. The CDR3 extends over 13 amino acids. J lost 5 bases, V lost 7 bases, and 8 bases had no gene match. Germline CDR1 is SQVTM and CDR2 is ANQGSEA. CDR3 sequence: CSAQGQGRETQYF. The CDR3 DNA follows: TGCAGCGCCCAGGGACAGGGCAGGGAGACCCAGTACTTC.

The chain recombines TRBV9 with TRBJ2-1, with 9 positions matching TRBD2. Germline CDR1 reads SGDLS; CDR2 reads YYNGEE. V trimming: 0 bases; J trimming: 8 bases; junction bases outside the gene matches: 6. CDR3 size: 15 residues. Here the CDR3 reads CASSVAAGTSYEQFF. CDR3 bases: TGTGCCAGCAGCGTAGCCGCCGGGACTAGCTATGAGCAGTTCTTC.

This clonotype has only a few counts. This chain links TRBV12-3 or TRBV12-4 with TRBJ2-3; D not certain. Trimming left V 9 bases short and J 6 bases short, with 16 bases between. This CDR3 region has 13 residues. Here the CDR3 reads CASEHKMGDTQYF. CDR3 nucleotide sequence: TGTGCCAGTGAGCACAAGATGGGGGATACGCAGTATTTT.

In this sample, this clonotype turned up a few times. The gene calls are TRBV9 and TRBJ2-7; TRBD1 matches at 10 bases. J lost 0 bases, V lost 2 bases, and 5 bases had no gene match. The CDR3 totals 16 residues. Germline assignment: CDR1 SGDLS and CDR2 YYNGEE. This chain's CDR3 is CASSVGTGAYSYEQYF. CDR3 coding DNA: TGTGCCAGCAGCGTGGGGACAGGGGCCTACTCCTACGAGCAGTACTTC.

This clonotype turned up a few times. The chain joins TRBV6-4 to TRBJ2-3; TRBD1 matches 7 bases. Germline trimming cut 0 bases from V and 0 bases from J; bases unmatched to any gene: 0. CDR3 length: 15 amino acids. Germline V gene sequence: CDR1 MRHNA, CDR2 SNTAGT. The CDR3 sequence: CASSDSQGSTDTQYF. The CDR3 coding sequence is TGTGCCAGCAGTGACTCACAGGGGAGCACAGATACGCAGTATTTT.

V usage is TRBV12-3 or TRBV12-4 and J usage is TRBJ2-3; no clear D. The CDR3 runs 12 residues. The V and J ends lost 7 bases and 4 bases respectively, with 9 bases between them. In DNA, the CDR3 is TGTGCCAGCACTCTCGGGTCAGATACGCAGTATTTT. This translates into CASTLGSDTQYF.

The J gene is TRBJ2-1, the V gene TRBV4-3; a weak D match, TRBD1 (6 bases). TRBJ2-7 explains the end of the DNA better; the J call may be wrong. Germline CDR1 is LGHNA and CDR2 is YSLEER. This CDR3 has 16 amino acids. The CDR3 DNA sequence: TGCGCCAGCAGCCAAGATCAGGGGCCGGGGTACAATGAGCAGTACTTC. It specifies CASSQDQGPGYNEQYF.

V gene TRBV6-1 combines with J gene TRBJ2-7; TRBD2 aligns across 10 bases. The tail of the sequence fits TRBJ2-5 better, so the J call may be wrong. Germline values: CDR1 MNHNS, CDR2 SASEGT. There are 15 residues in the CDR3. The CDR3 region is CANRRSSGSEETQYF. The CDR3 DNA reads TGTGCCAACAGACGTTCTAGCGGGAGTGAAGAGACCCAGTACTTC.

V usage is TRBV21-1 and J usage is TRBJ2-4; the DNA was not compared with TRBD2, the D call given in the table. TRBV21-1 is given as a pseudogene. The CDR3 contains 19 residues. The CDR3 DNA follows: TGTGCCAGCAGCTCGGCACAGGGACTAGCGGGGGGAACCAAAAACATTCAGTACTTC. It encodes CASSSAQGLAGGTKNIQYF.

This sequence joins TRBV7-2 and TRBJ2-6, with 7 bases aligning to TRBD1. The junction had 4 bases not matched to a gene; V was cut back by 2 bases and J by 9 bases. CDR1 is SGHTA and CDR2 is FQGNSA in the germline V gene. The CDR3 totals 14 residues. This CDR3 reads CASSLRGLDNVLTF. The CDR3 nucleotides are TGTGCCAGCAGCTTAAGGGGGCTCGACAACGTCCTGACTTTC.

The V call is TRBV5-1, the J call TRBJ2-7; 9 bases match TRBD1. The germline V gene encodes CDR1 SGHRS and CDR2 YFSETQ. The ends lost 4 bases at V and 0 bases at J; junction bases unmatched: 11. The CDR3 sequence is 17 residues long. The CDR3 loop reads CASSPGTGRPYSYEQYF. The CDR3 DNA reads as TGCGCCAGCAGCCCTGGGACAGGGCGTCCCTACTCCTACGAGCAGTACTTC.

This chain uses TRBV19 with TRBJ2-7, with D perhaps TRBD1 (5 bases). V was trimmed by 11 bases and J by 4 bases, leaving 12 bases between them. The CDR3 runs 11 residues. Germline CDR1 is LNHDA and CDR2 is SQIVND (reference sequence). The CDR3 loop is CALGACYEQYF. The CDR3 DNA is TGTGCCTTAGGGGCATGTTACGAGCAGTACTTC.

On this clonotype itself: The junction shows a germline mismatch at one end, possibly a read error. V and J are TRBV11-2 and TRBJ2-7; possibly TRBD2 for D (5 bases). The CDR3 covers 12 residues. Germline CDR1 is SGHAT and CDR2 is FQNNGV. CDR3 nucleotides: TGTGCCAGCAGCTTGGGAGTCTACGGGCAGTACTTC. Residues: CASSLGVYGQYF.

V and J are TRBV5-1 and TRBJ1-2, with 7 bases matching TRBD1. Per germline, CDR1 SGHRS and CDR2 YFSETQ. The CDR3 is 17 residues long. The V segment lost 2 bases and the J segment 4 bases; nucleotides outside the gene matches: 14. CDR3 protein: CASSLGGGQLFGYGYTF. In DNA, the CDR3 is TGCGCCAGCAGCTTAGGAGGGGGACAGCTCTTTGGCTATGGCTACACCTTC.

This clonotype was detected a few times. The chain employs TRBV9 and TRBJ1-5; D call uncertain. Trimming left V 0 bases short and J 5 bases short, with 6 bases between. Germline assignment: CDR1 SGDLS and CDR2 YYNGEE. The CDR3 runs to 13 residues. CDR3 nucleotide sequence: TGTGCCAGCAGCGTAGGAACCGATCAGCCCCAGCATTTT. Protein sequence: CASSVGTDQPQHF.

J is TRBJ1-2 and V is TRBV12-3 or TRBV12-4; 10 bases agree with TRBD1. The CDR3 has 14 residues. V dropped 6 bases and J dropped 5; count of bases not matched to a gene: 6. DNA of the CDR3: TGTGCCAGCAGACTGGGACAGGGGCAGTATGGCTACACCTTC. This codes for CASRLGQGQYGYTF.

V usage is TRBV6-1 and J usage is TRBJ2-1, with 7 bases that match TRBD1. J gave up 5 bases and V 6 bases, and 10 bases lay outside the gene matches. The CDR3 is made up of 15 amino acids. Germline V lookup: CDR1 MNHNS, CDR2 SASEGT. The CDR3 DNA sequence: TGTGCCAGCAGCGCCGACAGGGTTCGCGACAATGAGCAGTTCTTC. It translates to CASSADRVRDNEQFF.

V usage is TRBV12-3 or TRBV12-4 and J usage is TRBJ2-7; either TRBD1 or TRBD2 may fit D (5 bases each). The CDR3 is made up of 16 amino acids. Trimming shortened V by 5 bases and J by 0 bases, and 17 bases separated the two germline ends. This CDR3 reads CASSEAGSGSSYEQYF. DNA for the CDR3: TGTGCCAGCAGTGAAGCCGGATCAGGGAGCTCCTACGAGCAGTACTTC.

The chain is built from TRBV6-5 and TRBJ2-5; D is possibly TRBD1 (5 bases). The CDR3 is 13 residues long. V was cut by 2 bases and J by 5 bases, with 9 bases left in between. Germline V gene lookup returns CDR1 MNHEY and CDR2 SVGAGI. Written as DNA, the CDR3 is TGTGCCAGCAGTTACGGACAACTGGAGACCCAGTACTTC. Translated: CASSYGQLETQYF.

The chain joins TRBV27 to TRBJ2-1; perhaps TRBD1 as D (6 bases). Trimming removed 7 bases from V and 6 bases from J, with 19 bases in between. Germline values: CDR1 MNHEY, CDR2 SMNVEV (reference sequence). This CDR3 region has 15 residues. CDR3 sequence: CASTKQGRMVNEQFF. The CDR3 DNA reads as TGTGCCAGCACAAAGCAGGGGCGGATGGTCAATGAGCAGTTCTTC.

The J gene is TRBJ1-1, the V gene TRBV29-1; D call uncertain. The length of the CDR3 is 11 residues. CDR1 is SQVTM, CDR2 ANQGSEA, per germline. V was clipped by 6 bases and J by 6 bases, with 11 bases between them. CDR3 loop: CSVATGAEAFF. The CDR3 DNA is TGCAGCGTCGCAACCGGGGCTGAAGCTTTCTTT.

The chain joins TRBV3-1 to TRBJ2-5; the D gene is possibly TRBD1 (6 bases). V was cut by 1 base and J by 3 bases, with 15 bases left in between. The CDR3 spans 16 residues. Per the germline V gene, CDR1 is LGHDT and CDR2 is YNNKEL (reference sequence). As DNA, the CDR3 is TGTGCCAGCAGCCAAGTCCAGGGGTTGGGTGAAGAGACCCAGTACTTC. This translates into CASSQVQGLGEETQYF.

Regarding this clonotype: At one boundary the junction diverges from the germline segment, which might be a read error. This chain connects TRBV6-5 to TRBJ2-7, with D tentatively TRBD1 (6 bases). The J call may not be correct, given that the DNA end is closer to TRBJ2-4. Per the germline V gene, CDR1 is MNHEY and CDR2 is SVGAGI. The CDR3 is 11 amino acids. CDR3 DNA: TGTACCAGTCGGACAGCAAACATTCAGTACTTC. This gives the protein CTSRTANIQYF.

The chain links TRBV25-1 to TRBJ2-7, with TRBD1 as a possible D gene (6 bases). The V end lost 1 base, the J end lost 6 bases, and 13 bases lay between the germline ends. Germline V gene sequence: CDR1 MGHDK, CDR2 SYGVNS. This CDR3 has 14 amino acids. CDR3 sequence: CASSELGAPSEQYF. CDR3 coding DNA: TGTGCCAGCAGTGAATTGGGGGCACCATCCGAGCAGTACTTC.